This T cell receptor (beta chain) was documented in a study of blood T cell repertoires in COVID-19. Study context: From T cells, B-cell-depleted T cells, or PBMCs came the material, which was cDNA or gDNA.

Original processing methods: Researchers report that nucleated cell counts were estimated from reference gene primer amplification. This table comes from immunoSEQ multiplex PCR, and its TCRdb copy is limited to in-frame clones, with some not included. Clonal size and the V and J genes are those of that table, whereas D and trimming came from the DNA. The table has hundreds of thousands of clones, 70% to 90% seen once. The CDR3 is 17 residues long. Germline assignment: CDR1 LNHNV and CDR2 YYDKDF (reference sequence). Losses at the gene ends were 1 base for V and 4 bases for J; bases not matched to a gene: 10.

Sequencing was done on a sample of peripheral blood. The TCR was taken from a woman in her 30s with acute or convalescent COVID-19. This chain joins TRBV15 and TRBJ2-3; 8 bases match TRBD1. In DNA form, the CDR3 reads TGTGCCACCAGCAGAGGGCTCCAGGGGGCGATCTCAGATACGCAGTATTTT. It codes for CATSRGLQGAISDTQYF.